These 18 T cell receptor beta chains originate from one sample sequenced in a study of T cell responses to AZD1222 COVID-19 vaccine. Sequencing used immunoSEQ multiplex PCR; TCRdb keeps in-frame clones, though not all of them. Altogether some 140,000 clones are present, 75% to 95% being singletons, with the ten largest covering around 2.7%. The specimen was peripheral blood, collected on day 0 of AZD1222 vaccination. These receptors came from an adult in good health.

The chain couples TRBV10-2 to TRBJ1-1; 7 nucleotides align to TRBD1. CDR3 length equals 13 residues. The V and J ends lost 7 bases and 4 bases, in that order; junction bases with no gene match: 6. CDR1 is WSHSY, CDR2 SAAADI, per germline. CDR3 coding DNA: TGCGCCAGCAATACCCAGGGGGGCACTGAAGCTTTCTTT. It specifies CASNTQGGTEAFF.

The CDR3 bases are TGTGCCACCAGCGGGCAGACAGGGAACGATGAAGCTTTCTTT. It encodes CATSGQTGNDEAFF. The V and J genes are TRBV15 and TRBJ1-1; TRBD1 aligns across 7 bases. CDR3 length: 14 residues. Germline V gene sequence: CDR1 LNHNV, CDR2 YYDKDF (reference sequence). Trimming cost V 5 bases and J 7 bases; bases outside gene matches: 10.

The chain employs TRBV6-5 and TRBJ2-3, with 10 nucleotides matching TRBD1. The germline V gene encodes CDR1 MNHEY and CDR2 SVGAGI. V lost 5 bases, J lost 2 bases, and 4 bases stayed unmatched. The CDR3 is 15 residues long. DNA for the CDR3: TGTGCCAGCAGTACCGGGACAGGGGACACAGATACGCAGTATTTT. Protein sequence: CASSTGTGDTDTQYF.

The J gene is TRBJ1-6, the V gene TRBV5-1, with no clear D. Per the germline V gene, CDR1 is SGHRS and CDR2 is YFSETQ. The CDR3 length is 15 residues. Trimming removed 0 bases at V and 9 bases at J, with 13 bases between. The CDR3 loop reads CASSLGQADLSPLHF. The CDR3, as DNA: TGCGCCAGCAGCTTGGGTCAGGCCGACCTTTCACCCCTCCACTTT.

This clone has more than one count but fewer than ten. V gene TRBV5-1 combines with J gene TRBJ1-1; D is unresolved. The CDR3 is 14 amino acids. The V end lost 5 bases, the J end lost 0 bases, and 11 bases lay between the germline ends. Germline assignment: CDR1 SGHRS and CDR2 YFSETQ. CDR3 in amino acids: CASRAETMNTEAFF. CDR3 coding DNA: TGCGCCAGCAGGGCGGAGACCATGAACACTGAAGCTTTCTTT.

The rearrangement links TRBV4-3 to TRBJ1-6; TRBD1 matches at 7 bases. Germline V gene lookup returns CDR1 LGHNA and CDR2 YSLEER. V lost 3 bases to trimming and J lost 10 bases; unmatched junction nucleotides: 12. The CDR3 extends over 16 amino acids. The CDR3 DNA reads TGCGCCAGCAGCCAGATACAGACAGGGATAGTCTCACCCCTCCACTTT. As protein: CASSQIQTGIVSPLHF.

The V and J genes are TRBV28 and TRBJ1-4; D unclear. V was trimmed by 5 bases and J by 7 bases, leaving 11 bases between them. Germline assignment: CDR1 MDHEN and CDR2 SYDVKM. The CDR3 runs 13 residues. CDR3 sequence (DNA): TGTGCCAGCAGTCCAGGTTGGGGTGAAAAACTGTTTTTT. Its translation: CASSPGWGEKLFF. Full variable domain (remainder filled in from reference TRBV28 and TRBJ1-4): DVKVTQSSRYLVKRTGEKVFLECVQDMDHENMFWYRQDPGLGLRLIYFSYDVKMKEKGDIPEGYSVSREKKERFSLILESASTNQTSMYLCASSPGWGEKLFFGSGTQLSVL.

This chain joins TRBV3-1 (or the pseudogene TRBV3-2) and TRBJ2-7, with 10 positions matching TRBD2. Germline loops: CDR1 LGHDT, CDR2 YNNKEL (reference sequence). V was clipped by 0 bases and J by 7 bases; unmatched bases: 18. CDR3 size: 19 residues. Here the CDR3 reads CASSQDWPPAGGSLGEQYF. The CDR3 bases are TGTGCCAGCAGCCAAGATTGGCCCCCAGCGGGGGGGAGTCTAGGGGAGCAGTACTTC.

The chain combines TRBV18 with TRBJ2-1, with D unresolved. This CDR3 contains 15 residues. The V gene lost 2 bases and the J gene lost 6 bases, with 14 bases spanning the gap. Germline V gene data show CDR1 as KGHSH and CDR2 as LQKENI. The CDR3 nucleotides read TGTGCCAGCTCACCATCTCAGTTTGGGTCCAATGAGCAGTTCTTC. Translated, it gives CASSPSQFGSNEQFF.

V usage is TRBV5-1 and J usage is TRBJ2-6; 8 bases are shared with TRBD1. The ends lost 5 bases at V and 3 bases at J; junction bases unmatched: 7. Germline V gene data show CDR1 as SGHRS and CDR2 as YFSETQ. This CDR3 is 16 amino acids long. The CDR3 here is CASSWQGAVGANVLTF. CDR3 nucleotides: TGCGCCAGCAGTTGGCAGGGGGCCGTTGGGGCCAACGTCCTGACTTTC.

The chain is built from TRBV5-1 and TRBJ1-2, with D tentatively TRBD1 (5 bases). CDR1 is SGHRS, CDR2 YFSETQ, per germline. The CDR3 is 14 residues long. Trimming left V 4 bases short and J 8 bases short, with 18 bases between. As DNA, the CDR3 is TGCGCCAGCAGCACCTGGGGGAGAGAGGGCGGCTACACCTTC. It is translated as CASSTWGREGGYTF.

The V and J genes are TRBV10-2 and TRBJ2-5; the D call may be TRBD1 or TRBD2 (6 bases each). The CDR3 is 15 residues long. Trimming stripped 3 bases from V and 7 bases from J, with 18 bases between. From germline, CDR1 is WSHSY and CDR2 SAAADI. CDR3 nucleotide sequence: TGCGCCAGCAGTGACCAGGGGCGGGGTCCGTGGACCCAGTACTTC. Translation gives CASSDQGRGPWTQYF.

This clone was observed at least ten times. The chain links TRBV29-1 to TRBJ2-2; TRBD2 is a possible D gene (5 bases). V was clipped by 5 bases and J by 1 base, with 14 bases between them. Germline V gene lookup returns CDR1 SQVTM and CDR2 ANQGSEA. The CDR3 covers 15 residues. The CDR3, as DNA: TGCAGCGTTAGCCCGGCGGGTCGGAACACCGGGGAGCTGTTTTTT. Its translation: CSVSPAGRNTGELFF.

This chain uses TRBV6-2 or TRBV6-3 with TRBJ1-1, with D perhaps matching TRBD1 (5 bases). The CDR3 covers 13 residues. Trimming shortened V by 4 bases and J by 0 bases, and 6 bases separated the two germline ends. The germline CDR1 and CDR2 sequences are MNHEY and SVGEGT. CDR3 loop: CASSWTLNTEAFF. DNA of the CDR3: TGTGCCAGCAGTTGGACACTGAACACTGAAGCTTTCTTT.

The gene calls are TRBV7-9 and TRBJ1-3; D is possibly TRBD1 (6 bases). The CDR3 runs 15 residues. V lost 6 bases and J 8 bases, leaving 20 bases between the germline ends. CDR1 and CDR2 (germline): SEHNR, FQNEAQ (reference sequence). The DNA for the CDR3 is TGTGCCAGCAGTTGGGACCAGGGGCTAATGGACACCATATATTTT. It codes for CASSWDQGLMDTIYF.

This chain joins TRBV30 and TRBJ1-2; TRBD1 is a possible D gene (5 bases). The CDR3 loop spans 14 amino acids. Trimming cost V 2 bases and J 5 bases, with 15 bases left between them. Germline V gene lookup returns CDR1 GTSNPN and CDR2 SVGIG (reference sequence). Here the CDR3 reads CAWSTPGGYYGYTF. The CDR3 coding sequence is TGTGCCTGGAGTACCCCGGGGGGTTATTATGGCTACACCTTC.

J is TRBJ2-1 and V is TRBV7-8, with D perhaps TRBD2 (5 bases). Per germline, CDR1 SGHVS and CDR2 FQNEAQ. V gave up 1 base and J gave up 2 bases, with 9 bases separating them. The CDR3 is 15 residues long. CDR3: CASSLEREPYNEQFF. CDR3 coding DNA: TGTGCCAGCAGCTTAGAGAGGGAACCCTACAATGAGCAGTTCTTC.

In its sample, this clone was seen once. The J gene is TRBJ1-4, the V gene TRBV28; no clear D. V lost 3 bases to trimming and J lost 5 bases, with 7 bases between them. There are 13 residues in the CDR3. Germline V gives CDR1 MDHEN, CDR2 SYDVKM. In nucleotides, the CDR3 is TGTGCCAGCAGTTTTATGCCCAATGAAAAACTGTTTTTT. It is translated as CASSFMPNEKLFF. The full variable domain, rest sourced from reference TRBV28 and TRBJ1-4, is DVKVTQSSRYLVKRTGEKVFLECVQDMDHENMFWYRQDPGLGLRLIYFSYDVKMKEKGDIPEGYSVSREKKERFSLILESASTNQTSMYLCASSFMPNEKLFFGSGTQLSVL.